Following are 10 T cell receptor beta chains from one sample sequenced in a study of beta chain features in type 1 diabetes. General observations from the study: The study found moderately but significantly shorter TCRB CDR3s in all four CD4+ subsets of Type 1 diabetes patients.

No antigen has been assigned to these receptors. As every portion of the isolated RNA was reverse transcribed, the sequencing read expressed TCRB transcripts. Only in-frame clones appear in the TCRdb table, and some are missing; sequencing was by immunoSEQ multiplex PCR. This sample carries about 740,000 clones, around 15% of them seen once, and the ten largest clones take approximately 0.021%. Sequencing was carried out using naive CD4+ T cells from blood. The source of these receptors is a man aged 18 to 35 with type 1 diabetes.

This clone was detected only a few times. The V call is TRBV10-3, the J call TRBJ1-2, with TRBD1 matching 8 bases. The CDR3 is 14 residues long. From germline, CDR1 is ENHRY and CDR2 SYGVKD. V lost 11 bases to trimming and J lost 4 bases; unmatched junction nucleotides: 12. The CDR3 DNA follows: TGTGCCTATCGCGCACAGGGGGACGGCTATGGCTACACCTTC. Translation: CAYRAQGDGYGYTF.

Details on this clone: A much larger clone differs from this one at a single base, so this may be a read error. The same CDR3 can be traced to other DNA sequences in this sample. The rearrangement uses TRBV7-2 and TRBJ2-5; no reliable D call. In germline, CDR1 is SGHTA, CDR2 FQGNSA. The length of the CDR3 is 11 residues. Trimming cost V 6 bases and J 1 base, with 3 bases left between them. The CDR3 protein is CASSSQETQYF. DNA for the CDR3: TGTGCCAGCAGTTCCCAAGAGACCCAGTACTTC.

This clone turned up a few times. V usage is TRBV28 and J usage is TRBJ2-5; weak D call: TRBD1 (5 bases). CDR1 and CDR2 (germline): MDHEN, SYDVKM. This CDR3 spans 12 amino acids. V lost 6 bases to trimming and J lost 2 bases, with 7 bases between them. CDR3 nucleotide sequence: TGTGCCAGCAGGCAGGGACAAGAGACCCAGTACTTC. Encoded protein: CASRQGQETQYF.

This chain links TRBV19 with TRBJ2-7, with no clear D. CDR1 and CDR2 (germline): LNHDA, SQIVND (reference sequence). The CDR3 is 15 residues long. V lost 3 bases to trimming and J lost 4 bases, with 16 bases between them. CDR3 DNA: TGTGCCAGTAGTATTGAGGTGAAGGGTAGGTACGAGCAGTACTTC. Translated: CASSIEVKGRYEQYF.

With respect to this clone: This may arise from a read error, as a much more abundant clone is one base away. V and J are TRBV11-1 and TRBJ1-1; D is undetermined. The CDR3 has 12 amino acids. The germline V and J ends were trimmed by 4 bases and 1 base, with 4 bases remaining between them. Germline CDR1 and CDR2: SGHAT and FQDESV (reference sequence). CDR3 in amino acids: CASSSGNTEAFF. DNA of the CDR3: TGTGCCAGCAGCTCAGGGAACACTGAAGCTTTCTTT.

The chain has TRBV7-3 and TRBJ2-3, with TRBD2 identical over 9 bases. The junction had 14 bases not matched to a gene; V was cut back by 5 bases and J by 8 bases. Germline assignment: CDR1 SGHTA and CDR2 FQGTGA. The CDR3 extends over 16 amino acids. Here the CDR3 DNA reads TGTGCCAGCAGCCCGCCCGGCGGCGGGGGGGGAGGTACGCAGTATTTT. Its protein product is CASSPPGGGGGGTQYF.

This clone was counted only a few times. The chain is built from TRBV9 and TRBJ2-3, with 14 bases aligning to TRBD2. Germline V gene sequence: CDR1 SGDLS, CDR2 YYNGEE. Trimming at V came to 4 bases and at J to 3 bases, leaving 1 base not matched to a gene. The CDR3 is 15 residues long. The CDR3: CASSWTSGGTDTQYF. CDR3 nucleotide sequence: TGTGCCAGCAGCTGGACTAGCGGGGGGACAGATACGCAGTATTTT.

This clone was detected a few times. The J gene is TRBJ2-2, the V gene TRBV29-1; D is undetermined. V lost 7 bases, J lost 0 bases, and 12 bases lay in between. Per germline, CDR1 SQVTM and CDR2 ANQGSEA. This CDR3 contains 14 residues. CDR3 nucleotide sequence: TGCAGCGCTGTGCAGTATCCGAACACCGGGGAGCTGTTTTTT. Amino acid sequence: CSAVQYPNTGELFF.

The chain uses TRBV9 and TRBJ2-1; D remains unclear. V lost 5 bases and J 7 bases, leaving 13 bases between the germline ends. Germline assignment: CDR1 SGDLS and CDR2 YYNGEE. There are 13 residues in the CDR3. CDR3 sequence: CASSDSRVNEQFF. The CDR3, as DNA: TGTGCCAGCAGTGACTCCCGAGTAAATGAGCAGTTCTTC.

Only a few counts were recorded for this clone. The V call is TRBV11-2, the J call TRBJ1-1; D is undetermined. The CDR3 loop spans 13 amino acids. V was trimmed by 0 bases and J by 7 bases, leaving 9 bases between them. Germline V lookup: CDR1 SGHAT, CDR2 FQNNGV. The CDR3 coding sequence is TGTGCCAGCAGCTTAGATCTCATTGGTGAAGCTTTCTTT. It is translated as CASSLDLIGEAFF.